Following are 16 T cell receptor beta chains from one sample sequenced in a study of Graves' ophthalmopathy and Graves' hyperthyroidism. For repertoire sequencing, the TCR beta CDR3 regions were amplified from RNA transcripts. HTBI-primed RT-PCR formed the first round, and a multiplex PCR formed the second. TCRdb called the multiplex PCR reads again in MiXCR, with one record for every CDR3 protein. Of over 500,000 distinct CDR3 sequences in the sample, about 24% are singletons; the top ten hold approximately 6.9%. Sequenced input: peripheral blood. The receptors come from a woman aged 18-29 years with stable Graves' hyperthyroidism. Some clones in this sample may be carry-over from other donors' samples.

This clonotype was seen at least ten times. The chain carries TRBV6-5 and TRBJ1-3; TRBD1 matches at 7 bases. Germline trimming cut 5 bases from V and 4 bases from J; bases unmatched to any gene: 8. Germline CDR1 is MNHEY and CDR2 is SVGAGI. The CDR3 length is 15 residues. In nucleotides, the CDR3 is TGTGCCAGCAGTCCTGTAGACAGGGCGGGAAACACCATATATTTT. Its translation: CASSPVDRAGNTIYF.

About this clonotype itself: A much larger clone differs by one base, so this may be a read error. This chain joins TRBV2 and TRBJ1-6, with D hard to call. Germline V gives CDR1 SNHLY, CDR2 FYNNEI. The CDR3 has 15 amino acids. CDR3 amino acids: CASRKGPLWNSHLHF. Here the CDR3 DNA reads TGTGCCAGCAGGAAAGGACCCCTATGGAATTCACACCTCCACTTT.

The sample holds many counts of this clonotype. The V call is TRBV7-8, the J call TRBJ1-1; D not resolved. Trimming removed 1 base from V and 0 bases from J, with 9 bases in between. The CDR3 length is 15 residues. Per the germline V gene, CDR1 is SGHVS and CDR2 is FQNEAQ. The DNA of the CDR3 is TGTGCCAGCAGCTTAGAAGCAGAACTGAACACTGAAGCTTTCTTT. Protein product: CASSLEAELNTEAFF.

Many counts were recorded for this clonotype. J is TRBJ1-1 and V is TRBV12-3 or TRBV12-4; TRBD1 aligns across 7 bases. The CDR3 loop spans 14 amino acids. The trim removed 6 bases at V and 7 bases at J, leaving 11 bases unmatched. CDR3 protein: CASSNQQGLGEAFF. The CDR3 DNA follows: TGTGCCAGCAGCAATCAACAGGGGTTAGGTGAAGCTTTCTTT.

This clonotype was detected ten times or more. This sequence joins TRBV30 and TRBJ2-7; D is undetermined. The CDR3 has 12 residues. Looked up from germline, CDR1 is GTSNPN and CDR2 is SVGIG (reference sequence). Trimming took off 0 bases at V and 4 bases at J, with 7 bases between the two ends. This CDR3 is CAWSVQLYEQYF. The CDR3 DNA is TGTGCCTGGAGTGTACAGTTATACGAGCAGTACTTC.

As to this clonotype: Just one base apart from a much larger clone, this may be a read error. This chain joins TRBV2 and TRBJ1-2; D may be TRBD1 (6 bases). V lost 11 bases and J 6 bases, leaving 13 bases between the germline ends. Germline V gene lookup returns CDR1 SNHLY and CDR2 FYNNEI. The CDR3 contains 11 residues. CDR3 protein: CACYQGNGYTF. The CDR3 coding sequence is TGTGCCTGCTACCAGGGGAATGGCTACACCTTC.

This clonotype appeared a few times. The CDR3 reads CASFPPPSGGLKRGEQYF. In DNA, the CDR3 is TGTGCCAGCTTCCCCCCCCCCAGCGGGGGCCTCAAGCGGGGCGAGCAGTACTTC. V and J are TRBV6-2 or TRBV6-3 and TRBJ2-7, with 8 bases fitting TRBD2. The CDR3 has 18 residues. Trimming cost V 8 bases and J 6 bases; bases outside gene matches: 24. Germline loops: CDR1 MNHEY, CDR2 SVGEGT.

In its sample, this clonotype was seen many times. V and J are TRBV30 and TRBJ2-2; D tentatively fits TRBD1 or TRBD2 (5 bases each). V was clipped by 4 bases and J by 6 bases, with 12 bases between them. Germline V gives CDR1 GTSNPN, CDR2 SVGIG (reference sequence). The CDR3 spans 13 residues. Here the CDR3 reads CAWKFLGAGELFF. In nucleotides, the CDR3 is TGTGCCTGGAAATTTCTGGGGGCCGGGGAGCTGTTTTTT.

This clonotype occurred many times. The rearrangement uses TRBV2 and TRBJ2-2; 9 nucleotides match TRBD1. The CDR3 is made up of 18 amino acids. V lost 8 bases, J lost 0 bases, and 13 bases stayed unmatched. Germline assignment: CDR1 SNHLY and CDR2 FYNNEI. CDR3 DNA: TGTGCCAGCTCCACCGGGACAGGGTTAACCTCGAACACCGGGGAGCTGTTTTTT. This encodes CASSTGTGLTSNTGELFF.

The table lists this clonotype with many counts. The V call is TRBV28, the J call TRBJ2-4; a possible D gene is TRBD1 (6 bases). This CDR3 contains 17 residues. Per the germline V gene, CDR1 is MDHEN and CDR2 is SYDVKM. Trimming pared 6 bases from V and 0 bases from J, leaving 18 bases between. The CDR3 is CASRSETGNLAKNIQYF. The CDR3 coding sequence is TGTGCCAGCAGATCCGAAACAGGGAACCTAGCCAAAAACATTCAGTACTTC. Combining the CDR3 with reference TRBV28 and TRBJ2-4 gives the whole variable domain DVKVTQSSRYLVKRTGEKVFLECVQDMDHENMFWYRQDPGLGLRLIYFSYDVKMKEKGDIPEGYSVSREKKERFSLILESASTNQTSMYLCASRSETGNLAKNIQYFGAGTRLSVL.

This clonotype was counted between two and nine times. The rearrangement links TRBV20-1 to TRBJ1-5, with D perhaps matching TRBD1 (5 bases). Germline lookup yields CDR1 DFQATT and CDR2 SNEGSKA (reference sequence). This CDR3 comprises 13 residues. Trimming stripped 6 bases from V and 6 bases from J, with 15 bases between. CDR3 sequence: CSADQGARQPQHF. Written as DNA, the CDR3 is TGCAGTGCGGATCAGGGAGCTCGTCAGCCCCAGCATTTT.

The chain employs TRBV27 and TRBJ1-5; D is perhaps TRBD1 (6 bases). Germline loops: CDR1 MNHEY, CDR2 SMNVEV (reference sequence). The CDR3 extends over 18 amino acids. V dropped 6 bases and J dropped 9 bases, with 30 bases sitting between them. The CDR3 DNA reads TGTGCCAGCAGACTCCTCGGGACGCCAGGGGCAAAGGTATGGCCCCAGCATTTT. Translating gives CASRLLGTPGAKVWPQHF.

This clonotype was observed a handful of times. The V and J genes are TRBV2 and TRBJ1-2; D might be TRBD1 (5 bases). Trimming removed 7 bases at V and 4 bases at J, with 13 bases between. Per germline, CDR1 SNHLY and CDR2 FYNNEI. The CDR3 contains 13 residues. In DNA, the CDR3 is TGTGCCAGCAACCCCGAGGACATCTATGGCTACACCTTC. Residues: CASNPEDIYGYTF.

This clonotype was seen ten or more times. This chain connects TRBV7-2 to TRBJ2-5; possibly TRBD2 for D (6 bases). The CDR3 totals 15 residues. Trimming took 2 bases from V and 0 from J, leaving 10 bases between them. Germline V gene data show CDR1 as SGHTA and CDR2 as FQGNSA. CDR3 sequence (DNA): TGTGCCAGCAGCTTAATGCGGGGAAACCAAGAGACCCAGTACTTC. Amino acid sequence: CASSLMRGNQETQYF.

This rearrangement joins TRBV10-3 to TRBJ2-5; D may be TRBD1 (6 bases). CDR1 is ENHRY, CDR2 SYGVKD, per germline. The V end was cut by 0 bases, the J end by 5 bases, with 13 bases between. The CDR3 spans 15 residues. CDR3 region: CAISESTDSKETQYF. The DNA for the CDR3 is TGTGCCATCAGTGAGTCGACGGACAGTAAGGAGACCCAGTACTTC.

This clonotype was recorded many times. A much larger clone is a single base away; this may be a read error. The genes are TRBV12-3 or TRBV12-4 and TRBJ1-1; TRBD1 aligns across 8 bases. J lost 3 bases, V lost 3 bases, and 9 bases had no gene match. This CDR3 comprises 16 residues. The CDR3 sequence is CASSFARDRQDTEAFF. DNA of the CDR3: TGTGCCAGCAGTTTTGCCCGGGACAGGCAGGACACTGAAGCTTTCTTT.